This T cell receptor (beta chain) stems from a study of post-analysis software for immune sequencing data. General study results and limits: The study found significantly lower normalized Chao1 diversity in multiple sclerosis patients than in controls. Five or six TRBV segments, TRBV5-6, TRBV5-1 and TRBV20-1 among them, were found more frequent in patients than controls.

This CDR3 region has 13 residues. The V gene lost 0 bases and the J gene lost 8 bases, with 13 bases spanning the gap. Germline V gene sequence: CDR1 DFQATT, CDR2 SNEGSKA (reference sequence). To note about this clonotype: The antigen is undetermined.

Included in the TCR beta cDNA libraries were unique molecular identifiers. TCRdb re-analysed the PCR reads in MiXCR, keeping a single row per CDR3 protein. The data hold roughly 540,000 distinct CDR3 sequences, with less than 40% observed a single time. The chain couples TRBV20-1 to TRBJ1-2; tentative D call: TRBD1 (5 bases). This TCR came from a girl aged 2 to 17 with multiple sclerosis. The sequenced sample was blood. The CDR3 is CSARDQGVRGYTF. CDR3 nucleotide sequence: TGCAGTGCTAGAGACCAGGGCGTGAGGGGCTACACCTTC.